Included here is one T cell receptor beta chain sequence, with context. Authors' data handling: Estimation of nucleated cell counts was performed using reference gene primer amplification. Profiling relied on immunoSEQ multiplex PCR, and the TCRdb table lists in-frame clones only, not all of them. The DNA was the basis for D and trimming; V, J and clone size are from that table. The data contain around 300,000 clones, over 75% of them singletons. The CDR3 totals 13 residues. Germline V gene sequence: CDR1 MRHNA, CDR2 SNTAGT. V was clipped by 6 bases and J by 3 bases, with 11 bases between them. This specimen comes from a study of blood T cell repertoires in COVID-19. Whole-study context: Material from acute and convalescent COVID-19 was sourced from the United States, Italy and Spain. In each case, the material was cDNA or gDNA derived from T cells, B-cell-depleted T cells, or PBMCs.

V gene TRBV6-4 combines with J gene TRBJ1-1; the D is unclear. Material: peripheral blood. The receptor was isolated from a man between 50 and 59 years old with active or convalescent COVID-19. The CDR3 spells CASRWSEDTEAFF. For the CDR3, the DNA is TGTGCCAGCAGATGGTCTGAGGACACTGAAGCTTTCTTT.